The entry that follows covers one TCR beta chain sequence. This clonotype came up many times. Its target antigen remains unknown. Base qualities are not provided; no much larger clone lies one nucleotide away. The library was made by PCR. TCRdb records Illumina HiSeq 2500 as the sequencer. To normalize quantification of the TCRbeta repertoire, the TCR libraries were built with molecular barcoding that relied on unique molecular identifiers. TCRdb reworked the public reads: Q25 trimming with fastp, MiXCR clone assembly, productive beta chains retained. For every CDR3 protein sequence, its rows merge into one entry that carries the most common genes and DNA. A total of around 200,000 distinct CDR3 sequences appear in this sample, approximately 7% of them only once. The ten largest clones represent roughly 3% of the sample. Trimming removed 2 bases from V and 3 bases from J, leaving 13 bases between the germline ends. The CDR3 holds 15 amino acids from the cysteine to the phenylalanine. The kept DNA is CDR3 alone, 45 bases in frame from the first base. CDR1 and CDR2 are drawn from the germline V gene: MNHEY, SVGAGI.

This entry comes from a study of T-cell reconstitution after alpha-beta-depleted transplantation in children (dated by TCRdb to the mid-2010s). For context, the study as a whole: Using TCR repertoire profiling, the study quantitatively followed how T-cell immune reconstitution unfolded in children after TCRalphabeta/CD19-depleted allogeneic hematopoietic cell transplantation.

This TCR was recovered from a human donor who donated a stem cell graft to a child with Wiskott-Aldrich syndrome. Recombination linked TRBV6-5 to TRBJ1-1; a tentative D call is TRBD1 (5 bases match). Source: PBMCs from the stem cell graft donor, taken from the stem cell graft. The DNA sequence is given as TGTGCCAGCAGTTACAACGGCAGGGTATACACTGAAGCTTTCTTT. Translated, it gives CASSYNGRVYTEAFF.